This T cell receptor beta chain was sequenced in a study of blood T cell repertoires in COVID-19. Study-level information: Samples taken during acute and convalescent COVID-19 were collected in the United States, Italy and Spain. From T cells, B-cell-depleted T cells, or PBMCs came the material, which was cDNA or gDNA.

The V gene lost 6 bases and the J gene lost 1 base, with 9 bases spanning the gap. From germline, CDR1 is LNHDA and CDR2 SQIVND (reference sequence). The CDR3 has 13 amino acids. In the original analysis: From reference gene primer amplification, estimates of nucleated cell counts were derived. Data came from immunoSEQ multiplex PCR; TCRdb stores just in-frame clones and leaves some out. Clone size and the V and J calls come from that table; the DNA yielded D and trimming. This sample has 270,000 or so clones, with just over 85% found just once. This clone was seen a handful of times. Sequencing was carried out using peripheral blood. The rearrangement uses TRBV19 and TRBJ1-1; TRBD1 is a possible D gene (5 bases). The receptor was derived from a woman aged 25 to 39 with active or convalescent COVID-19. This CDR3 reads CASRRQQNTEAFF. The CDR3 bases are TGTGCCAGTAGGCGACAGCAGAACACTGAAGCTTTCTTT. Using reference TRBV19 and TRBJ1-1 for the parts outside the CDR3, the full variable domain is DGGITQSPKYLFRKEGQNVTLSCEQNLNHDAMYWYRQDPGQGLRLIYYSQIVNDFQKGDIAEGYSVSREKKESFPLTVTSAQKNPTAFYLCASRRQQNTEAFFGQGTRLTVV.